The clone carrying this TCR beta chain has just one count. Its antigen remains unidentified. Profiled with immunoSEQ multiplex PCR; TCRdb holds only in-frame clones, not every one. This sample has 130,000 to 150,000 clones, with around 87% found just once. This record comes from a study of T cell responses to AZD1222 COVID-19 vaccine. Study observations and caveats: Repertoire sampling happened only post peak T cell response. The sample set comprised mostly white British donors with more females, and clonal diversity was possibly underestimated. Rises in breadth and depth of Spike-specific TCRs came after two AZD1222 doses. In the spike-specific TCR repertoire, nearly half reportedly target unmutated variant regions.

Germline V gene data show CDR1 as SGHVS and CDR2 as FQNEAQ. The CDR3 is 11 amino acids. The trim removed 5 bases at V and 11 bases at J, leaving 5 bases unmatched. The TCR sequence derives from an adult in good health. The chain uses TRBV7-8 and TRBJ1-1; 7 positions agree with TRBD1. The sequencing here drew on peripheral blood, taken on day 0 of AZD1222 vaccination. The CDR3 DNA reads TGTGCCAGCAGCGCTGACAGGGCGGCTTTCTTT. It is translated as CASSADRAAFF.